One T cell receptor beta chain is described in this entry. The antigen is unknown. This entry belongs to a study of shared clonotypes between healthy human individuals. Points from the study as a whole: It was expected that sequencing depth would affect clonotype sharing among donors. Sampling used blood alone; tissue repertoires probably differ.

This CDR3 is built from 11 residues. The V gene's germline CDR1 is MDHEN and CDR2 SYDVKM. The V end lost 5 bases, the J end lost 6 bases, and 8 bases lay between the germline ends. CD45RO-negative cells were positively selected for CCR7, leaving out terminally differentiated effector memory CD45RA+ cells. Several immunoSEQ plates held equal portions of the genomic DNA taken from each subset. As processed by the authors: Filtering differed since immunoSEQ provided only junctions, with no quality scores. The protocol was immunoSEQ multiplex PCR, while the TCRdb copy is restricted to in-frame clones and leaves out a portion. V and J calls plus clone size are reproduced from that table; the DNA served to infer D and trimming. The sample has hundreds of thousands of clones; about 90% are singletons.

The TCR was taken from a man in his thirties or forties in good health. Sequencing was carried out using naive CD8+ T cells sorted from blood. The V gene is TRBV28, the J gene TRBJ2-7; D unresolved. The CDR3 sequence: CASSTYLEQYF. Here the CDR3 DNA reads TGTGCCAGCAGTACCTACCTCGAGCAGTACTTC.